The T cell receptor beta chain under discussion was sequenced for a study of tumor and adjacent non-tumor tissue in lung cancer. Study summary: The cohort had approximately 12 adenocarcinoma, a couple of squamous cell and 1 small cell patients. Findings and caveats of the study: Top 100 clones took a larger repertoire share in normal lung. Significantly higher TCR diversity was found in tumor than normal lung.

This clonotype has a single count. Its antigen is unknown. The junction differs from germline at one of its ends, possibly a read error. From germline, CDR1 is SGHAT and CDR2 FQNNGV. This CDR3 has 14 amino acids. A modified ARM-PCR protocol with three rounds of nested PCR amplified TCRbeta. One entry per CDR3 protein results from TCRdb running MiXCR on the multiplex PCR reads. The repertoire consists of some 78,000 distinct CDR3 sequences, with 65% to 90% occurring once and the leading ten covering 13%. The template was RNA from unsorted bulk tissue. Sequencing was performed on lung tumor tissue. The clonotype originates from a woman between 45 and 60 years old with non-small cell lung cancer. This chain connects TRBV11-2 to TRBJ2-7; D is perhaps TRBD2 (5 bases). The CDR3 region is CVSSLGRASYELYF. The CDR3 DNA follows: TGTGTCAGCAGCTTAGGGCGGGCGTCCTACGAGCTATACTTC.